One sample yielded the 22 T cell receptor beta chains listed below, sequenced in a study of metastatic and nonmetastatic thyroid tumors. No patient had received any treatment before thyroid surgery. TCRdb recomputed clones from the PCR reads via MiXCR. The sample includes 30,000 to 35,000 clones, around 28% of them seen just once. The sample was blood. The source is a female donor with papillary thyroid cancer or a benign thyroid nodule (not recorded which). Some clones in this sample may be carry-over from other donors' samples.

This clone has at least ten counts. The rearrangement uses TRBV27 and TRBJ2-3, with D tentatively TRBD2 (5 bases). V shed 7 bases and J shed 6 bases, with 8 bases lying between them. CDR1 is MNHEY and CDR2 is SMNVEV in the germline V gene (reference sequence). The CDR3 spans 11 residues. The chain's CDR3 is CASILADTQYF. In DNA form, the CDR3 reads TGTGCCAGCATCTTAGCGGATACGCAGTATTTT.

The table lists this clone with a few counts. This likely comes from a read error, as the CDR3 has no conserved phenylalanine or tryptophan at its end. This chain joins TRBV11-1 and TRBJ2-4; D unclear. Trimming removed 1 base at V and 3 bases at J, with 7 bases between. This CDR3 region has 14 residues. The germline V gene encodes CDR1 SGHAT and CDR2 FQDESV (reference sequence). Written as DNA, the CDR3 is TGTGCCAGCAGCTTAGGCGTAGGCAAAAACATTCAGTACGTC. Its protein is CASSLGVGKNIQYV.

The J gene is TRBJ2-1, the V gene TRBV6-1; D is perhaps TRBD2 (6 bases). The CDR3 covers 14 residues. Deletions cut 2 bases from V and 6 bases from J, with 11 bases between. Germline-derived CDR1 and CDR2 are MNHNS and SASEGT. CDR3 amino acids: CASSESAGSNEQFF. The CDR3 DNA follows: TGTGCCAGCAGTGAATCGGCGGGGTCCAATGAGCAGTTCTTC.

This clone is deemed medium-sized (0.01 to 0.1%). The rearrangement links TRBV2 to TRBJ2-7; D possibly corresponds to TRBD1 (6 bases). This CDR3 has 15 residues. Deletions cut 5 bases from V and 2 bases from J, with 16 bases between. Germline CDR1 and CDR2: SNHLY and FYNNEI. In nucleotides, the CDR3 is TGTGCCAGCAGTCGGGACATCGGCTGGGCCTACGAGCAGTACTTC. Protein product: CASSRDIGWAYEQYF. The full variable domain, in which reference TRBV2 and TRBJ2-7 provide the parts outside the CDR3, is EPEVTQTPSHQVTQMGQEVILRCVPISNHLYFYWYRQILGQKVEFLVSFYNNEISEKSEIFDDQFSVERPDGSNFTLKIRSTKLEDSAMYFCASSRDIGWAYEQYFGPGTRLTVT.

The rearrangement joins TRBV7-2 to TRBJ2-6; D uncertain. This CDR3 spans 14 amino acids. Trimming took off 5 bases at V and 4 bases at J, with 9 bases between the two ends. CDR1 SGHTA and CDR2 FQGNSA come from the germline V gene. CDR3 DNA: TGTGCCAGCAGCCCCTTCCTGGGGGCCAACGTCCTGACTTTC. It is translated as CASSPFLGANVLTF. Variable domain in full (rest from reference TRBV7-2 and TRBJ2-6): GAGVSQSPSNKVTEKGKDVELRCDPISGHTALYWYRQSLGQGLEFLIYFQGNSAPDKSGLPSDRFSAERTGGSVSTLTIQRTQQEDSAVYLCASSPFLGANVLTFGAGSRLTVL.

This clone appeared many times. The chain links TRBV28 to TRBJ2-2; 9 bases align to TRBD2. Germline CDR1 reads MDHEN; CDR2 reads SYDVKM. The CDR3 extends over 13 amino acids. J gave up 7 bases and V 6 bases, and 3 bases lay outside the gene matches. In DNA form, the CDR3 reads TGTGCCAGCAGCCGCGGGGGGGACGGGGAGCTGTTTTTT. The encoded protein is CASSRGGDGELFF.

V gene TRBV6-1 combines with J gene TRBJ1-1; TRBD1 agrees at 8 bases. This CDR3 comprises 15 residues. Germline V CDR1 and CDR2: MNHNS, SASEGT. V dropped 3 bases and J dropped 8; count of bases not matched to a gene: 11. Here the CDR3 DNA reads TGTGCCAGCAGTGACTGCCCGACAGGGGACAACGAAGCTTTCTTT. Translated, it gives CASSDCPTGDNEAFF.

On this clone: At one of its ends the junction is not consistent with the germline gene, which may arise from a read error. The chain has TRBV11-2 and TRBJ2-3; D unclear. The germline gives CDR1 SGHAT, CDR2 FQNNGV. This CDR3 spans 19 amino acids. CDR3 protein: CASSLDRGQPVIITDRQYF. CDR3 DNA: TGTGCCAGCAGCTTAGATCGTGGTCAGCCCGTTATTATCACAGATAGGCAGTATTTT. The full variable domain, with the rest looked up from reference TRBV11-2 and TRBJ2-3, is EAGVAQSPRYKIIEKRQSVAFWCNPISGHATLYWYQQILGQGPKLLIQFQNNGVVDDSQLPKDRFSAERLKGVDSTLKIQPAKLEDSAVYLCASSLDRGQPVIITDRQYFGPGTRLTVL.

In DNA form, the CDR3 reads TGTGCCAGCTCACCACGCGACCGGGACAATGAGCAGTTCTTC. It yields the protein CASSPRDRDNEQFF. V is TRBV18 and J is TRBJ2-1; D remains unclear. V dropped 1 base and J dropped 5 bases, with 9 bases sitting between them. CDR3 size: 14 residues. The V gene's germline CDR1 is KGHSH and CDR2 LQKENI.

This clone was seen many times. Germline and junction disagree at one end, which may indicate a read error. The rearrangement uses TRBV6-2 or TRBV6-3 and TRBJ2-3, with TRBD2 matching over 10 bases. This CDR3 is 14 amino acids long. CDR1 MNHEY and CDR2 SVGEGT come from the germline V gene. The DNA of the CDR3 is TGTGCCAGCAGTTACTCACTTGCTAGCGGGAGAGTGGGTTTT. Translation: CASSYSLASGRVGF.

This clone has ten or more counts. The chain combines TRBV7-9 with TRBJ2-1; D is unclear. CDR3 length equals 12 residues. Germline values: CDR1 SEHNR, CDR2 FQNEAQ (reference sequence). Trimming shortened V by 4 bases and J by 4 bases, and 5 bases separated the two germline ends. CDR3 in amino acids: CASSYLYNEQFF. CDR3 DNA sequence: TGTGCCAGCAGCTACCTATACAATGAGCAGTTCTTC.

The J gene is TRBJ2-4, the V gene TRBV18; D might be TRBD2 (5 bases). This CDR3 is built from 12 residues. The germline CDR1 and CDR2 sequences are KGHSH and LQKENI. Trimming shortened V by 6 bases and J by 3 bases, and 6 bases separated the two germline ends. CDR3 amino acids: CASSRDKNIQYF. The CDR3 bases are TGTGCCAGCTCCCGGGACAAAAACATTCAGTACTTC.

The chain recombines TRBV18 with TRBJ2-3, with 8 positions matching TRBD2. The V segment lost 3 bases and the J segment 4 bases; nucleotides outside the gene matches: 12. This CDR3 comprises 17 residues. Germline V gives CDR1 KGHSH, CDR2 LQKENI. CDR3 DNA sequence: TGTGCCAGCTCACCCCTTTTAGCGGGGCGGAGCGCAGATACGCAGTATTTT. This gives the protein CASSPLLAGRSADTQYF.

This chain connects TRBV15 to TRBJ2-3; no definite D call. The CDR3 is 12 residues long. The V gene's germline CDR1 is LNHNV and CDR2 YYDKDF (reference sequence). V was cut by 1 base and J by 5 bases, with 4 bases left in between. The CDR3 nucleotides read TGTGCCACCAGCAGAGGAAGAGATACGCAGTATTTT. Translated, it gives CATSRGRDTQYF. Complete variable domain (other parts from reference TRBV15 and TRBJ2-3): DAMVIQNPRYQVTQFGKPVTLSCSQTLNHNVMYWYQQKSSQAPKLLFHYYDKDFNNEADTPDNFQSRRPNTSFCFLDIRSPGLGDTAMYLCATSRGRDTQYFGPGTRLTVL.

In its sample, this clone was seen a few times. This chain joins TRBV24-1 and TRBJ2-3; D call uncertain. Germline V CDR1 and CDR2: KGHDR, SFDVKD. Trimming took 1 base from V and 2 from J, leaving 12 bases between them. This CDR3 is 16 amino acids long. The CDR3 reads CATSDFRVTITDTQYF. The CDR3 DNA reads TGTGCCACCAGTGATTTTAGGGTAACTATCACAGATACGCAGTATTTT.

There are a few counts of this clone. CDR3: CATSEAGTASYEQYF. In DNA form, the CDR3 reads TGTGCCACCAGTGAGGCCGGGACAGCTTCCTACGAGCAGTACTTC. The V and J genes are TRBV24-1 and TRBJ2-7; 7 nucleotides line up with TRBD1. This CDR3 is 15 amino acids long. CDR1 is KGHDR and CDR2 is SFDVKD in the germline V gene. The ends lost 4 bases at V and 1 base at J; junction bases unmatched: 6.

About this clone: One end of the junction is discordant with germline, which a read error may explain. This same CDR3 is encoded by further DNA sequences in the sample. V and J are TRBV2 and TRBJ1-5; maybe TRBD1 (6 bases). This CDR3 comprises 17 residues. The germline CDR1 and CDR2 sequences are SNHLY and FYNNEI. The CDR3 region is CASSVLGGGGSNQPQHF. CDR3 DNA: TGTGCCAGTAGTGTCCTTGGGGGCGGGGGAAGCAATCAGCCCCAGCATTTT.

This clone was counted many times. The DNA for the CDR3 is TGCGCCAGCAGCTTGATAGGGTTCTCTGGAAACACCATATATTTT. It is translated as CASSLIGFSGNTIYF. This chain uses TRBV5-1 with TRBJ1-3, with D unresolved. Germline V gene data show CDR1 as SGHRS and CDR2 as YFSETQ. Deletions cut 1 base from V and 0 bases from J, with 8 bases between. The CDR3 loop spans 15 amino acids.

This chain joins TRBV20-1 and TRBJ1-5, with D possibly being TRBD1 (5 bases). The V gene's germline CDR1 is DFQATT and CDR2 SNEGSKA (reference sequence). V dropped 4 bases and J dropped 1 base, with 17 bases sitting between them. This CDR3 has 16 amino acids. The CDR3 loop is CSAKPLREGSNQPQHF. CDR3 sequence (DNA): TGCAGTGCTAAACCATTGAGGGAGGGGAGCAATCAGCCCCAGCATTTT.

The chain carries TRBV20-1 and TRBJ2-7; maybe TRBD2 (5 bases). This CDR3 spans 13 amino acids. CDR1 is DFQATT, CDR2 SNEGSKA, per germline (reference sequence). Deletions cut 0 bases from V and 5 bases from J, with 11 bases between. This CDR3 reads CSARDGRGDEQYF. Written as DNA, the CDR3 is TGCAGTGCTAGAGATGGTCGGGGAGACGAGCAGTACTTC.

The rearrangement joins TRBV6-1 to TRBJ1-1; D remains ambiguous. Per germline, CDR1 MNHNS and CDR2 SASEGT. The CDR3 consists of 13 residues. Between the trimmed V and J ends, which lost 4 bases and 4 bases, there was a span of 10 bases. The CDR3 here is CASSGSGFTEAFF. DNA for the CDR3: TGTGCCAGCAGTGGCTCAGGCTTCACTGAAGCTTTCTTT.

The table lists this clone with a few counts. Mismatch with germline at one junction end may stem from a read error. V usage is TRBV6-1 and J usage is TRBJ2-7, with D perhaps TRBD2 (6 bases). Per germline, CDR1 MNHNS and CDR2 SASEGT. The CDR3 spans 12 residues. The CDR3, as DNA: TGTGCCAGCACGGGGGTCACCTACGAGCATTACTTC. Residues: CASTGVTYEHYF.